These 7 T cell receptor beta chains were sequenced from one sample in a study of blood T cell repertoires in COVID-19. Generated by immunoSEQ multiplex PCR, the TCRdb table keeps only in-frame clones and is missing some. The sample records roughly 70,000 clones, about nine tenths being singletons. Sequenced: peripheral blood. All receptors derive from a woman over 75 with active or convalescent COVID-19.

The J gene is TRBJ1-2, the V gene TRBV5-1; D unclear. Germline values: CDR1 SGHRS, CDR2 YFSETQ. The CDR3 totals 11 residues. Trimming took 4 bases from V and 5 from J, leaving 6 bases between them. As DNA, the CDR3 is TGCGCCAGCAGCCGAGGATATGGCTACACCTTC. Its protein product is CASSRGYGYTF.

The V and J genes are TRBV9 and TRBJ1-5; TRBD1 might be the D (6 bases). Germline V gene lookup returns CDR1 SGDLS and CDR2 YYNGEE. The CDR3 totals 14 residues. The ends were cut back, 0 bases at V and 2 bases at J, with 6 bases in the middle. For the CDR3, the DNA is TGTGCCAGCAGCGTAGGACAGGGCAATCAGCCCCAGCATTTT. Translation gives CASSVGQGNQPQHF.

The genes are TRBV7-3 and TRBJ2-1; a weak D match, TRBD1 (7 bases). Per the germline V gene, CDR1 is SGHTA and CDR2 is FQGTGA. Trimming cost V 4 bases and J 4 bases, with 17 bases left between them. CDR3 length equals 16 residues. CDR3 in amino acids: CASSSEGASRYNEQFF. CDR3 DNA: TGTGCCAGCAGCTCGGAGGGGGCTAGCCGTTACAATGAGCAGTTCTTC.

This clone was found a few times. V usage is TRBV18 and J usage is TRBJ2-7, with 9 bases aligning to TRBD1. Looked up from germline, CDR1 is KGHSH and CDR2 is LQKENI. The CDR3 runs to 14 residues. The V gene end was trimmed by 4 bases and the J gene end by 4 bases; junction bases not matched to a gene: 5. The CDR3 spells CASSHAGQGYEQYF. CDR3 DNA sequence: TGTGCCAGCTCACACGCGGGACAGGGTTACGAGCAGTACTTC.

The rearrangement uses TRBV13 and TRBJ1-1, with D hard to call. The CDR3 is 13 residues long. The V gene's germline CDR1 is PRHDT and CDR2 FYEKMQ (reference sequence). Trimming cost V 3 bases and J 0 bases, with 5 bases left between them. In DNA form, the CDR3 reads TGTGCCAGCAGCTTGAGGGTGAACACTGAAGCTTTCTTT. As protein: CASSLRVNTEAFF.

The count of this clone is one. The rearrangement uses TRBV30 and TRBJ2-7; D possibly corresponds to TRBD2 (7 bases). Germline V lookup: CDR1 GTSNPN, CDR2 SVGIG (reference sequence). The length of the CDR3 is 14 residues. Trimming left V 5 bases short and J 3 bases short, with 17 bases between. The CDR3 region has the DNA TGTGCCTGGTTAACCGGGGGGCCTCACTACGAGCAGTACTTC. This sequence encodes CAWLTGGPHYEQYF.

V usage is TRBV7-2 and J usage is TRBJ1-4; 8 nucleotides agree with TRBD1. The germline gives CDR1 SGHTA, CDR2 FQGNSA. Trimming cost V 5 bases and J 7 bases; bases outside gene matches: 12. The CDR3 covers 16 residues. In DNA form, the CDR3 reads TGTGCCAGCAGCCAAGGTGGGGGGACAGGAGGTGAAAAACTGTTTTTT. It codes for CASSQGGGTGGEKLFF.